This TCR beta chain came from a study of B cell selection in AIRE deficiency. CD4+CD127+ cells were sorted as the conventional CD4 T cells. Regarding this clone: Antigen: not known.

The authors' processing: Conventional T cell pools: 90,000 to 120,000 distinct patient, approximately 130,000 donor TCRbeta sequences. Sequencing was performed with immunoSEQ multiplex PCR; in TCRdb, only in-frame clones are kept and a portion is missing. V and J calls plus clone size are reproduced from that table; the DNA served to infer D and trimming. The data contain around 19,000 clones, more than 95% of them singletons. Notes on the study in general: With only TCRbeta sequenced, 30% to 45% of shared healthy Treg sequences overlapped Tconv.

V was cut by 2 bases and J by 3 bases, with 8 bases left in between. Germline V lookup: CDR1 MNHEY, CDR2 SVGAGI. CDR3 size: 14 residues. The chain combines TRBV6-5 with TRBJ1-5; D is ambiguous. Sequenced input: conventional CD4+ T cells sorted from PBMCs. The receptor was derived from a human donor with AIRE deficiency. CDR3 nucleotides: TGTGCCAGCAGTTACGGCAGGTACAATCAGCCCCAGCATTTT. Protein sequence: CASSYGRYNQPQHF.